A single sample is the source of the 7 T cell receptor beta chains below, sequenced in a study of T cells in Graves' hyperthyroidism and ophthalmopathy. RNA transcripts served as the template for amplifying TCR beta CDR3 regions. The HTBI primer set drove a first-round RT-PCR of the TCR CDR3. MiXCR was run by TCRdb on the multiplex PCR reads, yielding one entry per CDR3 protein. The repertoire holds about 360,000 distinct CDR3 sequences, with around 14% as singletons. Sequencing input: blood. These receptors were collected from a woman aged 18-29 years with Graves' hyperthyroidism.

The sample holds many counts of this clonotype. The CDR3 is CAWSLEGGGNQPQHF. CDR3 sequence (DNA): TGTGCCTGGAGTCTTGAGGGAGGGGGCAATCAGCCCCAGCATTTT. The J gene is TRBJ1-5, the V gene TRBV30, with D possibly TRBD1 on 5 matching bases. V lost 2 bases to trimming and J lost 2 bases, with 13 bases between them. This CDR3 is 15 amino acids long. Germline V gives CDR1 GTSNPN, CDR2 SVGIG (reference sequence). The whole variable domain, filled in from reference TRBV30 and TRBJ1-5, reads SQTIHQWPATLVQPVGSPLSLECTVEGTSNPNLYWYRQAAGRGLQLLFYSVGIGQISSEVPQNLSASRPQDRQFILSSKKLLLSDSGFYLCAWSLEGGGNQPQHFGDGTRLSIL.

This clonotype was observed many times. CDR3 in DNA: TGTGCCAGCAGCTTAGCCGGGACATACCATGAGCAGTTCTTC. It yields the protein CASSLAGTYHEQFF. The chain links TRBV7-9 to TRBJ2-1; a possible D gene is TRBD1 (6 bases). The CDR3 consists of 14 residues. Germline CDR1 is SEHNR and CDR2 is FQNEAQ (reference sequence). V was shortened by 0 bases and J by 8 bases, with 11 bases between the two germline ends.

This clonotype was counted ten times or more. The V call is TRBV6-1, the J call TRBJ1-2, with D maybe TRBD1 (5 bases). CDR3 length equals 11 residues. Germline assignment: CDR1 MNHNS and CDR2 SASEGT. With 4 bases removed from V and 12 bases from J, the gap between germline ends came to 12 bases. CDR3 DNA: TGTGCCAGCAGTGGTAGGGGCCAGCACACCTTC. Its translation: CASSGRGQHTF.

This clonotype has at least ten counts. The rearrangement uses TRBV5-1 and TRBJ1-2; 11 bases fit TRBD1. The germline V gene has CDR1 SGHRS and CDR2 YFSETQ. The CDR3 has 17 residues. Germline trimming cut 0 bases from V and 7 bases from J; bases unmatched to any gene: 11. The CDR3 bases are TGCGCCAGCAGCTTGGTGGACAGGGGGCGCAGTAGTGGTGGCTACACCTTC. Protein product: CASSLVDRGRSSGGYTF.

The CDR3 here is CASGPGSLTEAFF. The CDR3 region has the DNA TGTGCCAGCGGCCCAGGGTCCCTCACTGAAGCTTTCTTT. The chain links TRBV6-1 to TRBJ1-1; TRBD1 is a possible D gene (5 bases). The CDR3 runs 13 residues. The V gene lost 8 bases and the J gene lost 4 bases, with 14 bases spanning the gap. CDR1 is MNHNS and CDR2 is SASEGT in the germline V gene.

In its sample, this clonotype was seen many times. This sequence joins TRBV28 and TRBJ2-7, with a tentative D call TRBD1 (5 bases). The CDR3 has 11 amino acids. Trimming pared 6 bases from V and 5 bases from J, leaving 8 bases between. CDR1 is MDHEN and CDR2 is SYDVKM in the germline V gene. CDR3 sequence: CASRVRDEQYF. Written as DNA, the CDR3 is TGTGCCAGCAGAGTCAGGGACGAGCAGTACTTC.

This clonotype occurred a few times. The rearrangement joins TRBV6-1 to TRBJ1-5; 9 nucleotides match TRBD1. CDR3 length: 15 residues. V was clipped by 5 bases and J by 4 bases; unmatched bases: 6. CDR1 and CDR2 from the germline V gene are MNHNS and SASEGT. CDR3 nucleotide sequence: TGTGCCAGCAGTCCGGGACAGGGCGGGAATCAGCCCCAGCATTTT. It translates to CASSPGQGGNQPQHF.